Presented here are 24 T cell receptor beta chains from one specimen sequenced in a study of T cell responses to AZD1222 COVID-19 vaccine. The method was immunoSEQ multiplex PCR; TCRdb's version includes in-frame clones alone and lacks a portion of them. Of approximately 110,000 clones in the sample, 70% to 90% are singletons; the top ten hold around a sixth. The sequencing used peripheral blood, collected on day 0 of AZD1222 vaccination. The receptors derive from an adult in good health.

CDR3 protein: CASSYPRGDDYTEAFF. CDR3 DNA sequence: TGTGCCAGCAGTTACCCGAGGGGGGATGATTACACTGAAGCTTTCTTT. The gene calls are TRBV6-5 and TRBJ1-1, with D possibly TRBD1 on 6 matching bases. Per the germline V gene, CDR1 is MNHEY and CDR2 is SVGAGI. The V end lost 2 bases, the J end lost 3 bases, and 16 bases lay between the germline ends. CDR3 length: 16 amino acids.

V usage is TRBV18 and J usage is TRBJ1-2; 10 nucleotides line up with TRBD1. This CDR3 is built from 15 residues. Germline CDR1 reads KGHSH; CDR2 reads LQKENI. V dropped 0 bases and J dropped 5; count of bases not matched to a gene: 3. The CDR3 loop reads CASSPPGQGLYGYTF. CDR3 DNA sequence: TGTGCCAGCTCACCACCGGGACAGGGGCTATATGGCTACACCTTC.

The V and J genes are TRBV6-1 and TRBJ1-2, with D tentatively TRBD1 (6 bases). CDR3 length: 13 amino acids. Trimming pared 6 bases from V and 8 bases from J, leaving 16 bases between. Germline CDR1 and CDR2: MNHNS and SASEGT. The CDR3 is CASRLGTGRGYTF. The DNA of the CDR3 is TGTGCCAGCAGGCTCGGAACAGGGAGAGGCTACACCTTC.

The V and J genes are TRBV5-8 and TRBJ2-7; TRBD2 matches at 7 bases. Germline CDR1 reads SGHTS; CDR2 reads YDEGEE. Unmatched junction bases numbered 6, after V lost 2 bases and J lost 1 base. The CDR3 loop spans 15 amino acids. Here the CDR3 DNA reads TGTGCCAGCAGCTTAGCTAGCGGTGTGTCCTACGAGCAGTACTTC. The encoded protein is CASSLASGVSYEQYF.

The gene calls are TRBV2 and TRBJ1-1, with D uncertain. The CDR3 has 13 amino acids. The germline CDR1 and CDR2 sequences are SNHLY and FYNNEI. The V end lost 6 bases, the J end lost 2 bases, and 10 bases lay between the germline ends. For the CDR3, the DNA is TGTGCCAGCAGAGGTTACGGCAACACTGAAGCTTTCTTT. It encodes CASRGYGNTEAFF.

V usage is TRBV5-1 and J usage is TRBJ1-2; TRBD1 aligns across 8 bases. The CDR3 is 14 amino acids. Germline loops: CDR1 SGHRS, CDR2 YFSETQ. V lost 4 bases and J lost 4; bases outside the gene matches: 6. DNA of the CDR3: TGCGCCAGCAGCCCGACAGGGGCCTCCTATGGCTACACCTTC. It translates to CASSPTGASYGYTF.

The rearrangement joins TRBV11-2 to TRBJ1-4; no definite D call. CDR3 length equals 15 residues. V dropped 4 bases and J dropped 11 bases, with 20 bases sitting between them. Per germline, CDR1 SGHAT and CDR2 FQNNGV. The CDR3 nucleotides are TGTGCCAGCAGCTCAAATGAGACACTAATGAACAAACTGTTTTTT. This codes for CASSSNETLMNKLFF.

The genes are TRBV5-6 and TRBJ1-5; no clear D. Trimming took off 0 bases at V and 7 bases at J, with 14 bases between the two ends. Germline V lookup: CDR1 SGHDT, CDR2 YYEEEE. CDR3 length: 15 residues. The CDR3 sequence is CASSLAGGLGQPQHF. As DNA, the CDR3 is TGTGCCAGCAGCTTGGCGGGCGGCCTCGGGCAGCCCCAGCATTTT.

The chain links TRBV24-1 to TRBJ1-4, with D possibly TRBD1 on 6 matching bases. The CDR3 is 16 residues long. Per germline, CDR1 KGHDR and CDR2 SFDVKD. The V and J ends lost 10 bases and 4 bases respectively, with 21 bases between them. The CDR3 sequence is CATGGTLKGGNEKLFF. The CDR3 bases are TGTGCCACTGGGGGCACATTAAAGGGTGGTAATGAAAAACTGTTTTTT.

This clone has a single count. CDR3 amino acids: CASSLYRGVEQYF. Written as DNA, the CDR3 is TGTGCCAGCAGCTTATACAGGGGAGTCGAGCAGTACTTC. The gene calls are TRBV11-2 and TRBJ2-7; 7 positions agree with TRBD1. Germline V gives CDR1 SGHAT, CDR2 FQNNGV. The CDR3 covers 13 residues. Trimming cost V 2 bases and J 6 bases; bases outside gene matches: 4.

V gene TRBV7-2 combines with J gene TRBJ1-5; maybe TRBD1 (5 bases). V lost 3 bases, J lost 11 bases, and 14 bases lay in between. The germline CDR1 and CDR2 sequences are SGHTA and FQGNSA. The CDR3 sequence is 13 residues long. Here the CDR3 DNA reads TGTGCCAGCAGCTTGGATTGGGGCGGAGCCCAGCATTTT. Its translation: CASSLDWGGAQHF.

The chain is built from TRBV19 and TRBJ1-2, with TRBD1 matching 8 bases. Trimming removed 6 bases from V and 2 bases from J; junction bases left unmatched: 11. Germline-derived CDR1 and CDR2 are LNHDA and SQIVND (reference sequence). CDR3 length equals 16 residues. CDR3 DNA: TGTGCCAGTAGGGGGGACGGACAGGGCCACAACTATGGCTACACCTTC. Translating gives CASRGDGQGHNYGYTF.

This chain joins TRBV2 and TRBJ2-3; D is undetermined. The V end lost 5 bases, the J end lost 3 bases, and 21 bases lay between the germline ends. This CDR3 has 17 amino acids. Germline V gene data show CDR1 as SNHLY and CDR2 as FYNNEI. The CDR3 region is CASSNGPLTPRTDTQYF. CDR3 nucleotides: TGTGCCAGCAGTAATGGACCCCTCACCCCACGAACAGATACGCAGTATTTT.

V is TRBV19 and J is TRBJ1-1; the match to TRBD1 covers 8 bases. The germline gives CDR1 LNHDA, CDR2 SQIVND (reference sequence). J lost 5 bases, V lost 1 base, and 3 bases had no gene match. The CDR3 is made up of 14 amino acids. CDR3 residues: CASSIGTGRTEAFF. The CDR3 DNA reads TGTGCCAGTAGTATAGGGACAGGGCGGACTGAAGCTTTCTTT.

The chain has TRBV5-6 and TRBJ2-3, with 10 positions matching TRBD2. The trim removed 2 bases at V and 1 base at J, leaving 7 bases unmatched. Germline V CDR1 and CDR2: SGHDT, YYEEEE. The CDR3 length is 17 residues. CDR3 protein: CASSFGSLAGGTDTQYF. CDR3 sequence (DNA): TGTGCCAGCAGCTTTGGTTCCCTAGCGGGAGGCACAGATACGCAGTATTTT.

This sequence joins TRBV19 and TRBJ1-2; D is perhaps TRBD1 (5 bases). The CDR3 sequence is 17 residues long. Germline lookup yields CDR1 LNHDA and CDR2 SQIVND (reference sequence). The V end lost 3 bases, the J end lost 3 bases, and 20 bases lay between the germline ends. The CDR3 DNA reads as TGTGCCAGTAGTATTTGGGGCGGCAGGCACCACGACTATGGCTACACCTTC. Its translation: CASSIWGGRHHDYGYTF.

This clone occurred once. This sequence joins TRBV6-4 and TRBJ2-1, with a tentative D call TRBD2 (7 bases). The CDR3 has 16 residues. V gave up 3 bases and J gave up 2 bases, with 14 bases separating them. Per the germline V gene, CDR1 is MRHNA and CDR2 is SNTAGT. This CDR3 reads CASSEATGGPYNEQFF. The CDR3, as DNA: TGTGCCAGCAGTGAGGCCACGGGGGGCCCCTACAATGAGCAGTTCTTC.

This CDR3 reads CASSFPGGTGEKLFF. The DNA for the CDR3 is TGTGCCAGCAGCTTCCCCGGGGGGACAGGGGAAAAACTGTTTTTT. The chain is built from TRBV7-6 and TRBJ1-4; 9 nucleotides align to TRBD1. Per the germline V gene, CDR1 is SGHVS and CDR2 is FNYEAQ. This CDR3 contains 15 residues. Germline trimming cut 3 bases from V and 8 bases from J; bases unmatched to any gene: 7.

J is TRBJ2-5 and V is TRBV5-6; tentatively, D is TRBD2 (6 bases). V lost 2 bases and J lost 5, with 13 bases in between. The CDR3 extends over 14 amino acids. The germline CDR1 and CDR2 sequences are SGHDT and YYEEEE. DNA for the CDR3: TGTGCCAGCAGCTTATCGGGGGAGTGGGAGACCCAGTACTTC. It specifies CASSLSGEWETQYF.

The V call is TRBV20-1, the J call TRBJ1-5; D is possibly TRBD1 (5 bases). The CDR3 sequence is 11 residues long. The germline gives CDR1 DFQATT, CDR2 SNEGSKA (reference sequence). With 4 bases removed from V and 7 bases from J, the gap between germline ends came to 8 bases. The CDR3 nucleotides read TGCAGTGCTAAAGGGGTACAGCCCCAGCATTTT. This translates into CSAKGVQPQHF.

As DNA, the CDR3 is TGTGCCACCAGCAGAGATCTTCTAGCGAGAGGTCTAGCAGATACGCAGTATTTT. Protein sequence: CATSRDLLARGLADTQYF. This chain uses TRBV15 with TRBJ2-3, with D maybe TRBD2 (6 bases). V was cut by 0 bases and J by 4 bases, with 20 bases left in between. The germline V gene encodes CDR1 LNHNV and CDR2 YYDKDF (reference sequence). This CDR3 is 18 amino acids long.

The V call is TRBV5-1, the J call TRBJ1-6; D unclear. V was pared by 2 bases and J by 5 bases, with 11 bases between. CDR1 is SGHRS, CDR2 YFSETQ, per germline. This CDR3 contains 15 residues. The CDR3 sequence: CASSFTSGNNSPLHF. In nucleotides, the CDR3 is TGCGCCAGCAGCTTCACTTCGGGGAATAATTCACCCCTCCACTTT.

The chain recombines TRBV10-3 with TRBJ1-6; D is perhaps TRBD1 (6 bases). This CDR3 region has 13 residues. CDR1 and CDR2 (germline): ENHRY, SYGVKD. Between the trimmed V and J ends, which lost 6 bases and 6 bases, there was a span of 9 bases. The CDR3 DNA sequence: TGTGCCATCAGGGGGGACACTAATTCACCCCTCCACTTT. Its translation: CAIRGDTNSPLHF.

The chain is built from TRBV3-1 (or the pseudogene TRBV3-2) and TRBJ2-4; 7 bases line up with TRBD2. V lost 0 bases to trimming and J lost 6 bases; unmatched junction nucleotides: 2. The germline V gene has CDR1 LGHDT and CDR2 YNNKEL (reference sequence). The CDR3 is 14 amino acids. The CDR3 DNA reads as TGTGCCAGCAGCCAAGATGCTAGCGGAAACATTCAGTACTTC. Translated: CASSQDASGNIQYF.